The 7 T cell receptor beta chains presented below share a single source sample, sequenced in a study of T cell repertoires in cytomegalovirus infection. TCRdb re-called the reads through MiXCR, storing one row per CDR3 protein. This table has 150,000 to 200,000 distinct CDR3 sequences, about 20% appearing once. The specimen sequenced was PBMCs. Receptor source: a human donor in good health (CMV status not recorded). Some clones in this sample may be carry-over from other donors' samples.

The chain couples TRBV12-3 or TRBV12-4 to TRBJ1-4, with no clear D. CDR3 length: 12 amino acids. V gave up 6 bases and J gave up 6 bases, with 8 bases separating them. Written as DNA, the CDR3 is TGTGCCAGCAGCCGGACGGATGAAAAACTGTTTTTT. Its translation is CASSRTDEKLFF.

This chain uses TRBV29-1 with TRBJ2-3; D assignment may be TRBD1 or TRBD2 (5 bases each). This CDR3 is built from 11 residues. Germline assignment: CDR1 SQVTM and CDR2 ANQGSEA. V lost 6 bases to trimming and J lost 4 bases, with 8 bases between them. The CDR3 nucleotides are TGCAGCGTGATGGGGGCAGATACGCAGTATTTT. Translating it yields CSVMGADTQYF.

This clonotype was seen ten or more times. The J gene is TRBJ1-2, the V gene TRBV5-1, with D unresolved. The germline V gene encodes CDR1 SGHRS and CDR2 YFSETQ. V was shortened by 0 bases and J by 8 bases, with 5 bases between the two germline ends. The CDR3 covers 11 residues. The DNA of the CDR3 is TGCGCCAGCAGCTTGGATGAGGGCTACACCTTC. Encoded protein: CASSLDEGYTF.

The chain combines TRBV7-9 with TRBJ1-1; D unresolved. This CDR3 spans 13 amino acids. V was pared by 6 bases and J by 4 bases, with 12 bases between. Germline assignment: CDR1 SEHNR and CDR2 FQNEAQ (reference sequence). DNA for the CDR3: TGTGCCAGCAGGTCGCGGACCCTCACTGAAGCTTTCTTT. Its protein is CASRSRTLTEAFF. Supplemented by reference TRBV7-9 and TRBJ1-1, the full variable domain reads DTGVSQNPRHKITKRGQNVTFRCDPISEHNRLYWYRQTLGQGPEFLTYFQNEAQLEKSRLLSDRFSAERPKGSFSTLEIQRTEQGDSAMYLCASRSRTLTEAFFGQGTRLTVV.

Many counts were recorded for this clonotype. The chain is built from TRBV7-2 and TRBJ1-5, with 11 bases fitting TRBD1. After removal of 2 bases from V and 9 bases from J, the junction contained 6 bases not matched to a gene. The CDR3 length is 15 residues. The germline V gene encodes CDR1 SGHTA and CDR2 FQGNSA. The DNA of the CDR3 is TGTGCCAGCAGCTTACCCCCGGGACAGGGGGGGCCCCAGCATTTT. Protein sequence: CASSLPPGQGGPQHF.

This clonotype was recorded at least ten times. The CDR3 sequence is CASSPKKRLAMYNEQFF. The CDR3 DNA reads as TGTGCCAGCAGCCCAAAAAAGAGACTGGCGATGTACAATGAGCAGTTCTTC. The chain uses TRBV7-9 and TRBJ2-1; D unclear. Trimming stripped 5 bases from V and 4 bases from J, with 21 bases between. The CDR3 extends over 17 amino acids. The germline gives CDR1 SEHNR, CDR2 FQNEAQ (reference sequence).

The genes are TRBV30 and TRBJ2-2; either TRBD1 or TRBD2 may supply D (6 bases each). CDR1 is GTSNPN, CDR2 SVGIG, per germline (reference sequence). The CDR3 runs 15 residues. Trimming took 4 bases from V and 3 from J, leaving 15 bases between them. As DNA, the CDR3 is TGTGCCTGGACCCCGGGGGACAAAGACACCGGGGAGCTGTTTTTT. Amino acids: CAWTPGDKDTGELFF.